Listed below are T cell receptor beta chains from one sample, sequenced in a study of T-cell reconstitution after alpha-beta-depleted transplantation in children. TCRdb reanalysed the PCR reads using MiXCR and keeps one entry per CDR3 protein. The sample holds about 460,000 distinct CDR3 sequences, roughly a tenth seen once. Material: PBMCs, obtained before TCRalphabeta/CD19-depleted stem cell transplant. All receptors derive from a child between 2 and 9 years old with inherited bone marrow failure, due to receive a stem cell transplant. Each CDR3 is given with its conserved first and last residue. Only some rows state a clone size, as once, few, many or a class for expanded clones.

v_gene: TRBV15
j_gene: TRBJ1-4
len: 16
abundance: few
CDR3aa: CATSRDPKWQPEKLFF

v_gene: TRBV20-1
j_gene: TRBJ1-2
len: 14
abundance: many
CDR3aa: CSARDRARVYGYTF

v_gene: TRBV6-6
j_gene: TRBJ2-7
len: 13
abundance: few
CDR3aa: CASSYPGGGEQYF

v_gene: TRBV4-3
j_gene: TRBJ2-3
len: 14
abundance: many
CDR3aa: CASSQAGSTDTQYF

v_gene: TRBV29-1
j_gene: TRBJ1-2
len: 14
abundance: many
CDR3aa: CSVLNDRGHYGYTF

v_gene: TRBV19
j_gene: TRBJ2-1
len: 17
abundance: NA
CDR3aa: CASTYSSGTLSYNEQFF

v_gene: TRBV25-1
j_gene: TRBJ2-1
len: 12
abundance: many
CDR3aa: CASSGETNEQFF

v_gene: TRBV4-3
j_gene: TRBJ2-5
len: 16
abundance: many
CDR3aa: CASSQIYRGEGETQYF

v_gene: TRBV29-1
j_gene: TRBJ1-1
len: 12
abundance: many
CDR3aa: CSGPESNTEAFF

v_gene: TRBV12-3/TRBV12-4
j_gene: TRBJ2-7
len: 13
abundance: many
CDR3aa: CASSNGIAGEQYF

v_gene: TRBV9
j_gene: TRBJ1-2
len: 14
abundance: NA
CDR3aa: CASSVDVQGARYTF